This T cell receptor beta chain was documented in a study of CXCR3-negative and CXCR3-positive naive CD8 T cells. Germline values: CDR1 DFQATT, CDR2 SNEGSKA (reference sequence). The CDR3 is 17 amino acids. It was by 5' RACE with UMI labels that the TRB cDNA libraries were prepared. TCRdb processed the 5' RACE reads again and assigns one entry to each CDR3 protein, with no DNA. This table holds tens of thousands of distinct CDR3 sequences. The receptor was derived from a human donor in good health. Some clones in this sample may be carry-over from other donors' samples. The genes are TRBV20-1 and TRBJ2-1; TCRdb calls TRBD2, which cannot be checked without DNA. Sequencing was done on a sample of memory CD8+ T cells from blood. CDR3 amino acids: CSARDHEGLSSYNEQFF.